The clone carrying this T cell receptor beta chain was seen ten or more times. This CDR3 contains 12 residues. V was clipped by 1 base and J by 9 bases, with 7 bases between them. Per germline, CDR1 SEHNR and CDR2 FQNEAQ (reference sequence). This entry belongs to a study of neurological immune-mediated disorders. A single record per CDR3 protein comes from TCRdb applying MiXCR to the 5' RACE reads. The sample yields 40,000 to 45,000 distinct CDR3 sequences, about 6% seen once. The clonotype comes from a woman aged 40 to 50 in good health. J is TRBJ1-5 and V is TRBV7-9; no clear D. The sequenced sample consisted of CD4+ T cells from blood. As DNA, the CDR3 is TGTGCCAGCAGCTTAGAGAGTGGGCCCCAGCATTTT. Protein product: CASSLESGPQHF.